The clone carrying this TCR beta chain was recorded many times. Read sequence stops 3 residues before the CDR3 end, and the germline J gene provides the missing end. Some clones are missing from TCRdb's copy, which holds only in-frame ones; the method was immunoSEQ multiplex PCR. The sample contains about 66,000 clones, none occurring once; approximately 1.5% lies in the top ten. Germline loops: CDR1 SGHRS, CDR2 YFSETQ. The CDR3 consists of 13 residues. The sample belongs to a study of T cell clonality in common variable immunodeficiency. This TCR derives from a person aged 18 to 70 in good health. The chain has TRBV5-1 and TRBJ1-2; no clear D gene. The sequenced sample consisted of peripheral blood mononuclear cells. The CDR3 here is CASRAGVVETYTF. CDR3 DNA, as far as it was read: TGCGCCAGCAGGGCGGGAGTGGTAGAGACC.